There are many counts of the clone carrying this TCR beta chain. The sample comes from a study of blood T cells in healthy people across ages. The CDR3 is 15 amino acids. J was trimmed by 1 base and V by 5 bases; bases with no gene match: 0. Germline loops: CDR1 SGHTA, CDR2 FQGNSA. About 10 milliliters was the volume of peripheral blood drawn from each donor. A second PCR, run for about 7 to 11 cycles, used a sample-barcoded 5' primer plus a J-beta primer mix. TCRdb ran MiXCR on the 5' RACE reads and lists one entry per CDR3 protein. Here the sample spans over a million distinct CDR3 sequences, 25% being singletons. The sample was also reused in another study, on T cells of mothers and their children.

Sequenced sample: blood. The chain uses TRBV7-2 and TRBJ2-6; 9 bases are shared with TRBD2. The source of this sequence is a girl aged 2 to 10 in good health. The CDR3 DNA sequence: TGTGCCAGCAGCAGCGGGGGGTCTGGGGCCAACGTCCTGACTTTC. Residues: CASSSGGSGANVLTF.